Listed below are T cell receptor beta chains from one sample, sequenced in a study of cytomegalovirus exposure and HLA in healthy donors. Assay: immunoSEQ multiplex PCR; the TCRdb copy retains only in-frame clones and omits some. The table records some 170,000 clones, 87% of them present only once. The sequenced material came from PBMCs. The receptor source for this set is a woman younger than 45 in good health and CMV-seronegative. CDR3s leave out the opening cysteine and the closing phenylalanine or tryptophan. The order of the fields is V gene, clone size, CDR3 protein. Not all rows give a size; the values are once, few, many and, for expanded clones, a class.

TRBV10-3,few,AISATGEQY
TRBV20-1,.,SAKFLNEQF
TRBV18,.,ASSPTGEAF
TRBV13,.,ASNPGGPGDEQY
TRBV7-9,.,ASSLTTGVSTDTQY
TRBV7-9,.,ASSLGQNTEAF
TRBV27,.,ASTRQGFSPLH
TRBV10-2,few,ASSEEASGPYEQY
TRBV29-1,.,SVHEGLAGAIRYNEQF
TRBV6-5,.,ASSYQGGSNQPQH
TRBV27,.,ASSLRTGGGEQY
TRBV11-2,few,ASSLGAGMNGEAF
TRBV28,.,ASRSAAPRGQF
TRBV2,once,ASSGSGRATGELF
TRBV7-6,.,ASSLESNEQY
TRBV5-1,few,ASSLGQGSEAF
TRBV5-1,.,ASSRPTGTGGGEQY
TRBV27,.,ASSFLAGDVVDEQY
TRBV5-1,.,ASSETLYEQY
TRBV7-2,.,ASSLTPGYQPQH
TRBV5-1,few,ASSLAGGPEKLF
TRBV6-5,.,ASSYRDRGGYEQF
TRBV5-1,.,ASSLVVAGLGTDTQY
TRBV19,.,ASSMGSAGQGWETQY
TRBV7-9,.,ASRLGLSGQETQY
TRBV27,.,ASRVGQGRYEQY
TRBV2,few,ASSEASYEQY
TRBV23-1,.,ASSQLVGTGSYEQY
TRBV4-3,.,ASSQGLNRRTDTQY
TRBV27,once,ASSAGNLGEQY
TRBV10-3,.,AISESRLAGVTGELF
TRBV16,.,ASSQSQGGTGELF
TRBV5-1,.,ASSPIRAGGYT
TRBV6-6,.,ASSYSSPGGIQY
TRBV11-3,.,ASSLGGTQY
TRBV27,.,ASALAPRDIHHSNQPQH
TRBV6-1,.,ASSETVWTGVYGYT
TRBV5-4,.,ASTLGQGWPKTQY
TRBV23-1,.,ASNPAGGGTNYGYT
TRBV7-9,once,ASSLGQGHDTQY
TRBV19,once,ASTPGGSGELF
TRBV19,.,ASRAGEQGETQY
TRBV27,.,ASSLSSGGYSQQF
TRBV14,.,ASSLGRLAGGYEQY
TRBV4-1,.,ASSQASGGPQRLEQF
TRBV5-1,.,ASATSGGRWELF
TRBV5-1,few,ASSLSGGSEKLF
TRBV21-1,.,ASSSSRRELDTQY
TRBV4-3,.,ASSHRQGSYNEQF
TRBV7-8,.,ASSARLSTEAF
TRBV6-5,.,ASSSRGGGTTDTQY
TRBV6-6,.,ASSYSAGTYEQY
TRBV6-5,.,ASSYGQGYTGELF
TRBV27,.,ASSLLPRRGGGTDTQY
TRBV6-1,.,ASSVGGVGTDTQY
TRBV9,.,ASSVVTGGGEQY
TRBV9,.,ASSGSVEGTYNEQF
TRBV5-4,.,ASSSPRTKGDGYT